These 27 T cell receptor beta chains came from one sample sequenced in a study of cytomegalovirus exposure and HLA in healthy donors. Primers: 60 Vbeta forward and 13 Jbeta reverse. Method: immunoSEQ multiplex PCR; TCRdb's copy keeps in-frame clones and lacks some. The top ten hold 2.5% to 3.5% of the sample, which has roughly 200,000 clones, 82% seen once. The sequencing input was PBMCs. The receptor source for this set is a woman aged 35 to 49 in good health and CMV-seronegative.

This chain connects TRBV11-3 to TRBJ2-7, with D possibly TRBD2 on 6 matching bases. The V and J ends lost 5 bases and 6 bases respectively, with 20 bases between them. The V gene's germline CDR1 is SGHNT and CDR2 YENEEA. This CDR3 is built from 15 residues. The CDR3 DNA reads TGTGCCAGCAGCCGCCGGGACGGGGGACGTGGCGAGCAGTACTTC. Translation: CASSRRDGGRGEQYF.

The genes are TRBV5-1 and TRBJ2-5, with 8 nucleotides matching TRBD2. J gave up 1 base and V 3 bases, and 2 bases lay outside the gene matches. Per germline, CDR1 SGHRS and CDR2 YFSETQ. The CDR3 is made up of 14 amino acids. CDR3 sequence reads: CASSSTSGQETQYF. CDR3 bases: TGCGCCAGCAGCTCAACTAGCGGCCAAGAGACCCAGTACTTC.

The V gene is TRBV2, the J gene TRBJ2-1, with D possibly TRBD2 on 5 matching bases. The length of the CDR3 is 13 residues. The V gene's germline CDR1 is SNHLY and CDR2 FYNNEI. Deletions cut 6 bases from V and 5 bases from J, with 11 bases between. The CDR3 reads CASRAGPDNEQFF. The CDR3 DNA reads as TGTGCCAGCAGGGCGGGTCCAGACAATGAGCAGTTCTTC.

The chain carries TRBV19 and TRBJ1-2; the D gene is possibly TRBD1 (6 bases). Trimming left V 8 bases short and J 2 bases short, with 6 bases between. Per germline, CDR1 LNHDA and CDR2 SQIVND (reference sequence). This CDR3 is built from 11 residues. The CDR3 coding sequence is TGTGCCAGTCAGGGGAACTATGGCTACACCTTC. Its translation: CASQGNYGYTF. Full variable domain (missing parts from reference TRBV19 and TRBJ1-2): DGGITQSPKYLFRKEGQNVTLSCEQNLNHDAMYWYRQDPGQGLRLIYYSQIVNDFQKGDIAEGYSVSREKKESFPLTVTSAQKNPTAFYLCASQGNYGYTFGSGTRLTVV.

The chain employs TRBV11-2 and TRBJ2-7; TRBD1 matches at 7 bases. The CDR3 is 13 amino acids. The V and J ends lost 5 bases and 10 bases, in that order; junction bases with no gene match: 11. CDR1 is SGHAT and CDR2 is FQNNGV in the germline V gene. The CDR3 loop is CASSPDRTTLQYF. The CDR3 DNA reads as TGTGCCAGCAGCCCGGACAGGACGACCCTACAGTACTTC.

This chain links TRBV2 with TRBJ2-5, with D tentatively TRBD1 (7 bases). The CDR3 covers 16 residues. From germline, CDR1 is SNHLY and CDR2 FYNNEI. The V end was cut by 7 bases, the J end by 5 bases, with 23 bases between. The CDR3 is CASIPRAGGGGETQYF. The CDR3 DNA reads TGTGCCAGCATCCCCCGGGCAGGGGGAGGTGGGGAGACCCAGTACTTC.

The chain combines TRBV19 with TRBJ2-7; no reliable D call. The CDR3 extends over 13 amino acids. Deletions cut 6 bases from V and 7 bases from J, with 16 bases between. Germline V CDR1 and CDR2: LNHDA, SQIVND (reference sequence). CDR3 DNA: TGTGCCAGTAGCCCCCTCCACGGTGGTGAGCAGTACTTC. Translating gives CASSPLHGGEQYF.

This chain connects TRBV5-8 to TRBJ1-1; weak D call: TRBD1 (6 bases). The V end lost 5 bases, the J end lost 3 bases, and 14 bases lay between the germline ends. CDR3 length: 14 amino acids. CDR1 is SGHTS and CDR2 is YDEGEE in the germline V gene. CDR3 coding DNA: TGTGCCAGCAGGACACAGGGTATAGACACTGAAGCTTTCTTT. Protein: CASRTQGIDTEAFF.

This clone was recorded once. This chain joins TRBV27 and TRBJ1-1; D perhaps matches TRBD1 (5 bases). The V and J ends lost 5 bases and 6 bases respectively, with 10 bases between them. The CDR3 covers 12 residues. CDR1 and CDR2 (germline): MNHEY, SMNVEV (reference sequence). The CDR3 region is CASSAGPAEAFF. The CDR3 DNA is TGTGCCAGCAGTGCGGGGCCCGCTGAAGCTTTCTTT.

The rearrangement joins TRBV27 to TRBJ1-2; D call uncertain. CDR1 is MNHEY, CDR2 SMNVEV, per germline (reference sequence). Trimming removed 5 bases from V and 1 base from J, with 8 bases in between. This CDR3 has 13 residues. CDR3 DNA: TGTGCCAGCAGTCGAGAGGGTAACTATGGCTACACCTTC. It encodes CASSREGNYGYTF.

This chain uses TRBV4-1 with TRBJ2-7, with D perhaps matching TRBD1 (6 bases). Germline CDR1 is MGHRA and CDR2 is YSYEKL. The V end was cut by 8 bases, the J end by 0 bases, with 11 bases between. The CDR3 covers 13 residues. The CDR3 loop reads CASAADSSYEQYF. CDR3 in DNA: TGCGCCAGCGCGGCGGACAGCTCCTACGAGCAGTACTTC.

In its sample, this clone was seen a few times. V is TRBV2 and J is TRBJ2-3; D is unresolved. Trimming removed 6 bases at V and 0 bases at J, with 10 bases between. The CDR3 has 14 amino acids. Germline-derived CDR1 and CDR2 are SNHLY and FYNNEI. The CDR3 coding sequence is TGTGCCAGCAGGCCGACTTCTAGCACAGATACGCAGTATTTT. Its translation: CASRPTSSTDTQYF.

The chain recombines TRBV11-2 with TRBJ2-7, with 8 bases identical to TRBD1. Per germline, CDR1 SGHAT and CDR2 FQNNGV. This CDR3 contains 15 residues. With 8 bases clipped from V and 0 bases from J, the junction kept 9 bases outside the gene matches. CDR3 protein: CASGRQGRYSYEQYF. The CDR3 nucleotides are TGTGCCAGCGGACGACAGGGGCGATACTCCTACGAGCAGTACTTC.

The chain employs TRBV25-1 and TRBJ1-3; no clear D gene. The V and J ends lost 8 bases and 0 bases respectively, with 5 bases between them. This CDR3 region has 12 residues. Germline lookup yields CDR1 MGHDK and CDR2 SYGVNS. CDR3 sequence: CASGSSGNTIYF. Here the CDR3 DNA reads TGTGCCAGCGGGAGCTCTGGAAACACCATATATTTT.

The chain carries TRBV7-2 and TRBJ2-1; 9 bases are shared with TRBD2. Germline CDR1 and CDR2: SGHTA and FQGNSA. J lost 4 bases, V lost 1 base, and 2 bases had no gene match. This CDR3 region has 15 residues. In DNA form, the CDR3 reads TGTGCCAGCAGCTTAGGAGCGGGAGGTTACAATGAGCAGTTCTTC. It codes for CASSLGAGGYNEQFF.

This chain links TRBV30 with TRBJ2-7; 9 bases align to TRBD1. The trim removed 6 bases at V and 6 bases at J, leaving 3 bases unmatched. This CDR3 has 11 residues. Germline CDR1 and CDR2: GTSNPN and SVGIG (reference sequence). The DNA of the CDR3 is TGTGCCTGCGGGACAGGGTTCGAGCAGTACTTC. Translation gives CACGTGFEQYF. Full variable domain (rest looked up from reference TRBV30 and TRBJ2-7): SQTIHQWPATLVQPVGSPLSLECTVEGTSNPNLYWYRQAAGRGLQLLFYSVGIGQISSEVPQNLSASRPQDRQFILSSKKLLLSDSGFYLCACGTGFEQYFGPGTRLTVT.

This CDR3 is CSVDRVLDEQFF. CDR3 sequence (DNA): TGCAGCGTTGACAGGGTGTTAGATGAGCAGTTCTTC. V is TRBV29-1 and J is TRBJ2-1; D might be TRBD1 (5 bases). This CDR3 region has 12 residues. V lost 3 bases and J 8 bases, leaving 11 bases between the germline ends. The V gene's germline CDR1 is SQVTM and CDR2 ANQGSEA.

V is TRBV7-2 and J is TRBJ2-7; TRBD2 aligns across 10 bases. The CDR3 is made up of 17 amino acids. V lost 4 bases, J lost 7 bases, and 16 bases stayed unmatched. Germline CDR1 SGHTA, CDR2 FQGNSA. The CDR3 nucleotides are TGTGCCAGCAGCTACCGAGGACCGACTAGCGGGCTAGGAGAGCAGTACTTC. It is translated as CASSYRGPTSGLGEQYF.

The chain couples TRBV6-6 to TRBJ1-2; TRBD1 matches at 10 bases. Germline V gene lookup returns CDR1 MNHNY and CDR2 SVGAGI (reference sequence). CDR3 length: 15 amino acids. With 2 bases clipped from V and 3 bases from J, the junction kept 3 bases outside the gene matches. CDR3 in DNA: TGTGCCAGCAGTTACAAAGGACAGGGGGACTATGGCTACACCTTC. It yields the protein CASSYKGQGDYGYTF.

The rearrangement links TRBV27 to TRBJ2-3; 13 nucleotides agree with TRBD2. The junction had 9 bases not matched to a gene; V was cut back by 6 bases and J by 0 bases. CDR3 length equals 18 residues. The germline V gene encodes CDR1 MNHEY and CDR2 SMNVEV (reference sequence). CDR3 nucleotides: TGTGCCAGCAGGAGAACTAGCGGGAGGGCGTTTAGCACAGATACGCAGTATTTT. As protein: CASRRTSGRAFSTDTQYF.

The CDR3 here is CASSHFTGGADTQYF. The CDR3 DNA sequence: TGCGCCAGCAGTCATTTCACAGGGGGCGCGGATACGCAGTATTTT. The rearrangement links TRBV10-1 to TRBJ2-3; 9 bases align to TRBD1. Germline lookup yields CDR1 WNHNN and CDR2 SYGVQD (reference sequence). This CDR3 comprises 15 residues. The junction had 9 bases not matched to a gene; V was cut back by 5 bases and J by 6 bases.

This chain links TRBV5-1 with TRBJ1-4, with 9 bases fitting TRBD1. Germline V gene data show CDR1 as SGHRS and CDR2 as YFSETQ. J gave up 8 bases and V 4 bases, and 12 bases lay outside the gene matches. The CDR3 contains 16 residues. In DNA form, the CDR3 reads TGCGCCAGCAGCCCGGCGCGACAGGGGGGCGGCGAAAAACTGTTTTTT. Its protein product is CASSPARQGGGEKLFF.

The chain joins TRBV9 to TRBJ2-7; D may be TRBD1 (5 bases). Trimming cost V 1 base and J 2 bases, with 10 bases left between them. Germline V gene lookup returns CDR1 SGDLS and CDR2 YYNGEE. This CDR3 is built from 14 residues. This CDR3 reads CASSVTGAAYEQYF. The CDR3, as DNA: TGTGCCAGCAGCGTAACAGGTGCAGCCTACGAGCAGTACTTC.

The rearrangement uses TRBV7-9 and TRBJ2-2; 11 positions match TRBD2. V shed 5 bases, J shed 4 bases, and the junction held 9 bases outside the gene matches. The CDR3 sequence is 17 residues long. Looked up from germline, CDR1 is SEHNR and CDR2 is FQNEAQ (reference sequence). The CDR3 loop is CASSRGLAGVGTGELFF. CDR3 bases: TGTGCCAGCAGCCGTGGACTAGCGGGTGTGGGCACCGGGGAGCTGTTTTTT.

The chain carries TRBV4-2 and TRBJ1-2; TRBD1 is a possible D gene (5 bases). This CDR3 has 14 residues. CDR1 and CDR2 (germline): LGHNA, YNFKEQ. Trimming left V 3 bases short and J 4 bases short, with 12 bases between. The CDR3 nucleotides are TGTGCCAGCAGCCACCTCTTAGACAGCTATGGCTACACCTTC. Translating gives CASSHLLDSYGYTF.

The J gene is TRBJ2-7, the V gene TRBV1; the table's D call of TRBD2 was not tested on the DNA. TRBV1 is labeled a pseudogene. The CDR3 is 14 residues long. CDR3 coding DNA: TGCTTTTTTTTCAAGCAGAAGGCGGCATACGAGCAGTACTTC. It translates to CFFFKQKAAYEQYF.

This chain joins TRBV7-9 and TRBJ2-7; D possibly corresponds to TRBD1 (5 bases). Trimming shortened V by 5 bases and J by 0 bases, and 14 bases separated the two germline ends. Germline V lookup: CDR1 SEHNR, CDR2 FQNEAQ (reference sequence). The CDR3 spans 15 residues. The CDR3 loop reads CASSIRQSASYEQYF. The CDR3, as DNA: TGTGCCAGCAGCATACGACAGAGCGCCTCCTACGAGCAGTACTTC.